This paragraph covers one T cell receptor beta chain sequence. Its recognized antigen is unknown. Base qualities are not recorded, but no much larger clone differs from it by a single base. The sample belongs to a study of blood T cell repertoires in COVID-19 (dated by TCRdb to about 2020). With respect to the entire study: The collaborator samples originated in the United States, Italy and Spain and spanned the acute and convalescent phases of COVID-19. Deeply sampled blood TCRbeta repertoires from subjects exposed to, actively infected with, or recovered from COVID-19 were included in the dataset. The sample metadata nearly always contained a de-identified subject ID, COVID-19 status, age in years and sex. The prospective study material was composed of cDNA or gDNA derived from T cells, B-cell-depleted T cells, or PBMCs. Samples came from the ongoing ImmuneRACE study (first 160 participants) plus 1,254 subjects from 6 global collaborators. Where HLA class I and class II types were available, the types were taken from metadata supplied by the sample provider, not from assay-based typing. The repertoires were released in a freely available public database intended as a resource for research on the immune response to SARS-CoV-2. On the study overall, not on this receptor specifically: How much clinical and demographic metadata was included differed by source and by participant, and the metadata was provided uncurated.

Enrolling through a virtual design, the prospective study's participants ranged in age from roughly 18 to 95 years and lived across 24 United States geographic areas. To assign participants to cohorts, the prospective study relied on clinical history that participants themselves reported in a screening survey and a study questionnaire. Recovered participants in ImmuneRACE Cohort 3 were defined as having two consecutive negative NP/OP PCR tests, clearance from a healthcare professional, or resolution of symptoms. Each participant in the prospective study had whole blood, serum and a nasopharyngeal or oropharyngeal swab collected by mobile phlebotomists. Prospective study participants could optionally give additional blood draws and questionnaires over an approximately 2-month period. Before DNA extraction, blood samples from the prospective study were shipped at room temperature or frozen. Reading the germline V gene gives CDR1 KGHDR and CDR2 SFDVKD. V drops 4 bases and J drops 3 bases, leaving 17 bases in between. The CDR3 spans 17 residues, from the cysteine through the phenylalanine. The DNA shown is the 51-base CDR3, in frame from base 1.

The immunoSEQ Assay, a bias-controlled multiplex PCR, was used to amplify TCRbeta CDR3 regions from genomic DNA. Under the source paper's analysis protocol: The number of nucleated cells in each sample was estimated by amplification of reference gene primers within the assay. To quantify the absolute abundance of each unique TCRbeta CDR3 rearrangement, sequence reads were collapsed and filtered. Productive Simpson clonality was computed per sample as the square root of Simpson's diversity index over productive rearrangements. Drawn from immuneACCESS, this table holds only the in-frame rearrangements with V and J called that TCRdb kept. Clones are partly lost; checked studies trace under half to an unresolved V gene and leave the rest unexplained. The V and J calls and clone size come from that table; D and trimming were worked out from the DNA. Present in this sample are 350,000 to 450,000 clones, 80% to 90% of which were seen just once. Clones ranked in the top ten supply roughly 1.1% of the sample.

The chain joins TRBV24-1 to TRBJ1-4, and TRBD1 may be the D gene, going by 6 matching bases. The sequence derives from a man aged 30-40 years who had recovered from COVID-19. The sequenced sample consisted of PBMCs or T cells enriched from blood (not recorded which). The CDR3 region reads CATSDRDTFGANEKLFF. The nucleotides read TGTGCCACCAGTGACAGGGACACCTTTGGGGCTAATGAAAAACTGTTTTTT.